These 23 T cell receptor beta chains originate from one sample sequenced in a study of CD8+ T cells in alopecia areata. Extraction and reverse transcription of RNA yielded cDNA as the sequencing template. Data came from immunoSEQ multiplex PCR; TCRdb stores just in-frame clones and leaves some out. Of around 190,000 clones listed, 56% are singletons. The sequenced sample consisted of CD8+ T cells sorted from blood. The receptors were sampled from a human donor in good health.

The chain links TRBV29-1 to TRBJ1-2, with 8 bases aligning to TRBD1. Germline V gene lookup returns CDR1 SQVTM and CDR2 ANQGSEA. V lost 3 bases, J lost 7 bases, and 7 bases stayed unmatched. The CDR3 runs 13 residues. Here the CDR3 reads CSVDAGGATGYTF. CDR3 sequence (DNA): TGCAGCGTTGATGCAGGGGGCGCTACTGGCTACACCTTC.

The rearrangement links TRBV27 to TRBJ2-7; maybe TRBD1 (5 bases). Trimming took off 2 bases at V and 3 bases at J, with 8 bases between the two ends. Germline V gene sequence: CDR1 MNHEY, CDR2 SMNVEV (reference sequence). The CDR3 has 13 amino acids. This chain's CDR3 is CASSLGAGYEQYF. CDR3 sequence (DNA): TGTGCCAGCAGTTTAGGGGCTGGCTACGAGCAGTACTTC.

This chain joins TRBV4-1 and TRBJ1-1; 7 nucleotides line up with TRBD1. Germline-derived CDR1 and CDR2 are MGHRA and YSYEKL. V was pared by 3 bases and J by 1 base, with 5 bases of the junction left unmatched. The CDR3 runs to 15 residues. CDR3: CASSHGTAANTEAFF. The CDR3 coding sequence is TGCGCCAGCAGCCACGGGACAGCAGCGAACACTGAAGCTTTCTTT.

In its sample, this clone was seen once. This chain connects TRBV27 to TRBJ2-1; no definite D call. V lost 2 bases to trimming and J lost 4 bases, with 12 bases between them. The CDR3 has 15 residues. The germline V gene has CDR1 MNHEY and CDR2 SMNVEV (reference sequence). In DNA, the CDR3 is TGTGCCAGCAGTTTAACCCCGACCCTATACAATGAGCAGTTCTTC. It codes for CASSLTPTLYNEQFF.

CDR3 sequence: CASSLSVGGSTDTQYF. CDR3 sequence (DNA): TGTGCCAGCAGCCTGTCCGTCGGGGGGAGCACAGATACGCAGTATTTT. The V call is TRBV11-2, the J call TRBJ2-3; 7 bases match TRBD2. V trimming: 5 bases; J trimming: 0 bases; junction bases outside the gene matches: 8. The germline CDR1 and CDR2 sequences are SGHAT and FQNNGV. The CDR3 sequence is 16 residues long.

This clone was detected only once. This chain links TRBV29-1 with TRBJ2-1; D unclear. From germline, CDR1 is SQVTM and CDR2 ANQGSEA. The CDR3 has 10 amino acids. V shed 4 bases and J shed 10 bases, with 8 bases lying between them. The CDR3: CSVGFGEQFF. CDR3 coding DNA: TGCAGCGTTGGATTTGGCGAGCAGTTCTTC.

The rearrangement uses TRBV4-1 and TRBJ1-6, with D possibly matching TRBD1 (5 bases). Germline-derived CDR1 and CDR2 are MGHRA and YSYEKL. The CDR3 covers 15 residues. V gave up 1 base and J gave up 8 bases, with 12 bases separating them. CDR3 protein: CASSQVAQGHSPLHF. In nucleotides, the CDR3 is TGCGCCAGCAGCCAAGTCGCGCAGGGTCATTCACCCCTCCACTTT.

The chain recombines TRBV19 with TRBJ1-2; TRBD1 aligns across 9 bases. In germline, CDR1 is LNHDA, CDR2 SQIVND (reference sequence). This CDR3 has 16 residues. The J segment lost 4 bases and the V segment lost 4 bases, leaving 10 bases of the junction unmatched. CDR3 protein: CASSRMDRGQGYGYTF. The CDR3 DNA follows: TGTGCCAGTAGTAGAATGGATCGGGGACAGGGCTATGGCTACACCTTC.

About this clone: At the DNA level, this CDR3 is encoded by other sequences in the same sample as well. The CDR3 loop reads CASSLETGGTEAFF. The DNA of the CDR3 is TGTGCCAGCAGCTTGGAGACAGGAGGCACTGAAGCTTTCTTT. The chain joins TRBV5-4 to TRBJ1-1, with D maybe TRBD1 (6 bases). Trimming removed 0 bases at V and 4 bases at J, with 10 bases between. CDR3 length: 14 residues. Looked up from germline, CDR1 is SGHNT and CDR2 is YYREEE (reference sequence). Together with reference TRBV5-4 and TRBJ1-1, the CDR3 gives the full variable domain: ETGVTQSPTHLIKTRGQQVTLRCSSQSGHNTVSWYQQALGQGPQFIFQYYREEENGRGNFPPRFSGLQFPNYSSELNVNALELDDSALYLCASSLETGGTEAFFGQGTRLTVV.

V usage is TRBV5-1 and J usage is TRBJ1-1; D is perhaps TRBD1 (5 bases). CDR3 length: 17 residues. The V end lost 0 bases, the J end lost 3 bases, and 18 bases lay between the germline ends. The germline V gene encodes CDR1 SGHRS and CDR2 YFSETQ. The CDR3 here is CASSLAGGRQRDTEAFF. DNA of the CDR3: TGCGCCAGCAGCTTGGCCGGGGGGAGACAACGGGACACTGAAGCTTTCTTT.

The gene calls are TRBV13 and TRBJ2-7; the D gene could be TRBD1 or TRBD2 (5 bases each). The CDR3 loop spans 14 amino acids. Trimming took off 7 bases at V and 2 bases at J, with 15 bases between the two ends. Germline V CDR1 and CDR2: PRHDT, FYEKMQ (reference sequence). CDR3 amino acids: CASKYPGQAYEQYF. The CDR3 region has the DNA TGTGCCAGCAAGTATCCGGGGCAGGCCTACGAGCAGTACTTC. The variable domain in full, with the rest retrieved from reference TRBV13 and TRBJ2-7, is AAGVIQSPRHLIKEKRETATLKCYPIPRHDTVYWYQQGPGQDPQFLISFYEKMQSDKGSIPDRFSAQQFSDYHSELNMSSLELGDSALYFCASKYPGQAYEQYFGPGTRLTVT.

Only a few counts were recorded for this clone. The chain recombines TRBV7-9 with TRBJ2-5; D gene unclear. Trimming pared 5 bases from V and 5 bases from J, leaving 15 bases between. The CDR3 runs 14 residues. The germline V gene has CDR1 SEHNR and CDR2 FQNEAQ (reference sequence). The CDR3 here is CASSPMILRETQYF. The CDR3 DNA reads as TGTGCCAGCAGCCCTATGATTTTACGGGAGACCCAGTACTTC. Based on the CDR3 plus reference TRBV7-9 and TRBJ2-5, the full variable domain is DTGVSQNPRHKITKRGQNVTFRCDPISEHNRLYWYRQTLGQGPEFLTYFQNEAQLEKSRLLSDRFSAERPKGSFSTLEIQRTEQGDSAMYLCASSPMILRETQYFGPGTRLLVL.

The CDR3 DNA reads as TGTGCCAGCAGTAAAGGACGAGCTGAAGGGCAGTACTTC. Translated, it gives CASSKGRAEGQYF. V is TRBV27 and J is TRBJ2-7, with D uncertain. The germline V and J ends were trimmed by 5 bases and 9 bases, with 17 bases remaining between them. Germline V lookup: CDR1 MNHEY, CDR2 SMNVEV (reference sequence). The length of the CDR3 is 13 residues.

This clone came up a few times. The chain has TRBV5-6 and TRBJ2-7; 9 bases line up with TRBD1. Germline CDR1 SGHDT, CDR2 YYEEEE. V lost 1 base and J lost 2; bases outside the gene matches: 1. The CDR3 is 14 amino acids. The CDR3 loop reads CASSLWDRAYEQYF. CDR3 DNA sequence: TGTGCCAGCAGCTTGTGGGACAGGGCCTACGAGCAGTACTTC.

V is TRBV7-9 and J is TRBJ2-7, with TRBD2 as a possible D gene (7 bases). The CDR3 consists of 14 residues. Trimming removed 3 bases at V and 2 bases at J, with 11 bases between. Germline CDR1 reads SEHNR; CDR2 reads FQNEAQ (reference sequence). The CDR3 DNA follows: TGTGCCAGCAGCTTGGGCGGGGGCACCTACGAGCAGTACTTC. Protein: CASSLGGGTYEQYF.

CDR3 in amino acids: CASSLVSGPGTQYF. The CDR3 bases are TGTGCCAGCAGCTTAGTCTCCGGCCCGGGGACCCAGTACTTC. This chain links TRBV7-9 with TRBJ2-5; D not certain. The CDR3 covers 14 residues. Germline lookup yields CDR1 SEHNR and CDR2 FQNEAQ (reference sequence). V gave up 1 base and J gave up 7 bases, with 13 bases separating them.

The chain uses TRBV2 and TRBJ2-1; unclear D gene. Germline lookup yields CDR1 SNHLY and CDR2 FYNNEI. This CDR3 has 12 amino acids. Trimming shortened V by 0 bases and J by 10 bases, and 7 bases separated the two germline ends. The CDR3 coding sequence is TGTGCCAGCAGTGAAGCATCGGAGGAGCAGTTCTTC. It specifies CASSEASEEQFF.

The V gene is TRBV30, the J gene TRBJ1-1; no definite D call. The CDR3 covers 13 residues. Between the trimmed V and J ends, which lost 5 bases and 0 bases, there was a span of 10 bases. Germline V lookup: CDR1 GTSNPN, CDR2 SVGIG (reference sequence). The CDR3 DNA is TGTGCCTGGGGTCTCGGCCTGAACACTGAAGCTTTCTTT. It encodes CAWGLGLNTEAFF.

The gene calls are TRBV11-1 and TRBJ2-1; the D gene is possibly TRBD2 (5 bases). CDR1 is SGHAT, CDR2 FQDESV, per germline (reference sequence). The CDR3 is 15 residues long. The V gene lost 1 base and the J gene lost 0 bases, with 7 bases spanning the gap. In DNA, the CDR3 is TGTGCCAGCAGCTTAGTAAGCGGCTCCTACAATGAGCAGTTCTTC. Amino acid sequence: CASSLVSGSYNEQFF.

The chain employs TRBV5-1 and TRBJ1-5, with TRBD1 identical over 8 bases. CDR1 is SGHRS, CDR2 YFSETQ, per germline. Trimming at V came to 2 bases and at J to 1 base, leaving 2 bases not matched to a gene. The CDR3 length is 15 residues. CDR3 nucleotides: TGCGCCAGCAGCTTTACAGGGGGGAGCAATCAGCCCCAGCATTTT. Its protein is CASSFTGGSNQPQHF.

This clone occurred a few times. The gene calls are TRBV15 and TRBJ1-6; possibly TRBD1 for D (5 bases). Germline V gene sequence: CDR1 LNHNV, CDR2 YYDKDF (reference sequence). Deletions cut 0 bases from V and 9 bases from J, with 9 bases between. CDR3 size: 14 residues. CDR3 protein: CATSRDREVSPLHF. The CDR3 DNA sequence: TGTGCCACCAGCAGAGACAGGGAGGTTTCACCCCTCCACTTT.

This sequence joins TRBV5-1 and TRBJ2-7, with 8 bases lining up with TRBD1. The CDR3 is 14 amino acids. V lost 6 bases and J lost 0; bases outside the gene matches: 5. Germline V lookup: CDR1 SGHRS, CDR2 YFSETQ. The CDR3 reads CASTGQESSYEQYF. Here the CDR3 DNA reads TGCGCCAGCACGGGACAGGAGAGCTCCTACGAGCAGTACTTC.

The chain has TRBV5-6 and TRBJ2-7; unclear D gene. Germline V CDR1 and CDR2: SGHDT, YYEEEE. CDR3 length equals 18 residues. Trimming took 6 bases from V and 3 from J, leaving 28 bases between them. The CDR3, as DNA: TGTGCCAGCATCCATCTGGGCCCGCACAATTGGCCCTACTACGAGCAGTACTTC. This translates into CASIHLGPHNWPYYEQYF.